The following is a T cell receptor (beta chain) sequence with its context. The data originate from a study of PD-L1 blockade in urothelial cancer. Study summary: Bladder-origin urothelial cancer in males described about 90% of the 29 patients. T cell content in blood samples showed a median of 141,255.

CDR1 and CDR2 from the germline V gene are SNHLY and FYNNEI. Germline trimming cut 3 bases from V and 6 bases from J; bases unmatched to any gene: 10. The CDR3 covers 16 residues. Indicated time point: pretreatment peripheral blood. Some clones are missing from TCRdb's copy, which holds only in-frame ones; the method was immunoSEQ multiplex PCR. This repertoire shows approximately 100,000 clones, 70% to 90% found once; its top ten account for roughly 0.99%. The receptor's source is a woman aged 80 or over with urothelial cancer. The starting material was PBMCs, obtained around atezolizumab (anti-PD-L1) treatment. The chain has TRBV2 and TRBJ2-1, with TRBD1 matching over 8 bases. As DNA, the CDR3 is TGTGCCAGCAGTGAGCAGGGGGCAGTTGGTGGCAATGAGCAGTTCTTC. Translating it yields CASSEQGAVGGNEQFF.